This T cell receptor (beta chain) emerged from a study of blood T cells in healthy people across ages. At the level of the study: Capture by template switching was about one barcoded beta molecule per two T cells.

V gave up 4 bases and J gave up 6 bases, with 19 bases separating them. The V gene's germline CDR1 is SGHDN and CDR2 FVKESK. The CDR3 sequence is 15 residues long. Primers used in a second PCR of about 6 to 11 cycles were a sample-barcoded 5' primer and a J-beta primer mix. From the 5' RACE reads, TCRdb called clonotypes with MiXCR, one entry per CDR3 protein. The repertoire holds about 1.5 million distinct CDR3 sequences, with roughly 40% as singletons. Every sample gave at least 5 micrograms of total RNA when it was extracted. The sequenced sample consisted of blood. This sequence was found in a woman aged 18 to 35 in good health. This chain connects TRBV14 to TRBJ2-7, with TRBD2 as a possible D gene (6 bases). The CDR3 DNA reads TGTGCCAGCAGCCCGGTAGCCGGAGGGCCGGGCGAGCAGTACTTC. This encodes CASSPVAGGPGEQYF.